The T cell receptor beta chain under discussion was sequenced for a study of cytomegalovirus exposure and HLA in healthy donors. About the study: There were approximately 80 million unique TCRs (from HLA-typed donors) in an early data release. General observations from the study: Some TCR beta chains (164 of them) were listed as cytomegalovirus-associated.

Nominally healthy donors provided the samples, though records likely missed some immune exposures. As concerns this clone: The target antigen is unknown.

It was with 60 Vbeta and 13 Jbeta primers that the PCR ran. Using immunoSEQ multiplex PCR, the repertoire was profiled, and TCRdb retains in-frame clones only, with some absent. Found here are 70,000 to 100,000 clones, 80% of them singletons; the top ten hold 32%. Losses at the gene ends were 6 bases for V and 10 bases for J; bases not matched to a gene: 13. CDR3 length equals 16 residues. The sample was PBMCs. This chain joins TRBV23-1 and TRBJ2-1, with 12 bases lining up with TRBD2. TRBV23-1 falls under the ORF class, with uncertain function. This receptor was identified in a man aged 50 to 59 in good health and CMV-seropositive. The CDR3 here is CASRVRPGLAGWEQFF. CDR3 nucleotide sequence: TGCGCCAGCAGAGTCCGACCTGGACTAGCGGGGTGGGAGCAGTTCTTC.